Detailed here is one T cell receptor (beta chain). This specimen belongs to a study of cytomegalovirus exposure and HLA in healthy donors. Germline lookup yields CDR1 MNHNS and CDR2 SASEGT. V lost 8 bases and J lost 4, with 9 bases in between. The CDR3 is 13 residues long. Measured with immunoSEQ multiplex PCR; TCRdb has only the in-frame clones, and not every one. Seen here are tens of thousands of clones, around 90% observed once, and the top ten hold about 0.95%. Sequenced: PBMCs. V is TRBV6-1 and J is TRBJ2-6; D is possibly TRBD2 (6 bases). The sequence was obtained from a man aged 18 to 29 in good health and CMV-seronegative. The CDR3 is CASQAGGANVLTF. For the CDR3, the DNA is TGTGCCAGCCAGGCGGGAGGGGCCAACGTCCTGACTTTC.